A single sample is the source of the 8 T cell receptor beta chains below, sequenced in a study of blood T cell repertoires in COVID-19 (dated by TCRdb to the early 2020s). Library generation was performed with the immunoSEQ multiplex PCR assay. What TCRdb holds here is the immuneACCESS table cut down to in-frame rearrangements. Part of the clones is not present; checked against another copy, under half of the missing clones reflect an unresolved V gene, and the others are unexplained. This sample is represented by about 330,000 clones; about 87% of them were singletons. The ten largest account for approximately 9.4% of the sample. The sample was peripheral blood. These receptors all stem from a man younger than 45 with COVID-19, enrolled during active disease.

The chain uses TRBV6-5 and TRBJ1-3; 9 bases align to TRBD1. The length of the CDR3 is 13 residues. CDR1 is MNHEY and CDR2 is SVGAGI in the germline V gene. J lost 6 bases, V lost 8 bases, and 5 bases had no gene match. The CDR3 loop reads CASSWDRVNTIYF. CDR3 in DNA: TGTGCCAGCTCCTGGGACAGGGTAAACACCATATATTTT.

The chain carries TRBV15 and TRBJ2-3; tentatively, D is TRBD2 (5 bases). V was pared by 0 bases and J by 13 bases, with 20 bases between. Germline CDR1 LNHNV, CDR2 YYDKDF (reference sequence). The CDR3 length is 15 residues. CDR3 loop: CATSRDQVPLTREYF. The DNA for the CDR3 is TGTGCCACCAGCAGAGATCAGGTCCCTTTAACTAGGGAGTATTTT.

The V gene is TRBV19, the J gene TRBJ2-7, with 8 nucleotides matching TRBD2. This CDR3 comprises 15 residues. Germline CDR1 reads LNHDA; CDR2 reads SQIVND (reference sequence). Unmatched junction bases numbered 7, after V lost 4 bases and J lost 2 bases. The CDR3 spells CASSTPGGVAYEQYF. The CDR3 bases are TGTGCCAGTAGTACCCCCGGGGGGGTGGCCTACGAGCAGTACTTC.

The chain links TRBV5-1 to TRBJ1-1; no reliable D call. Germline V gene lookup returns CDR1 SGHRS and CDR2 YFSETQ. The CDR3 consists of 14 residues. Trimming cost V 1 base and J 1 base, with 8 bases left between them. Here the CDR3 reads CASSLWAGNTEAFF. CDR3 bases: TGCGCCAGCAGCTTGTGGGCAGGGAACACTGAAGCTTTCTTT.

V is TRBV7-2 and J is TRBJ2-7, with 8 bases that match TRBD1. The ends lost 5 bases at V and 5 bases at J; junction bases unmatched: 8. Germline V gene data show CDR1 as SGHTA and CDR2 as FQGNSA. The CDR3 consists of 14 residues. The CDR3 loop reads CASSRRTGSDEQYF. DNA of the CDR3: TGTGCCAGCAGCCGCCGGACAGGGTCGGACGAGCAGTACTTC. The variable domain in full, with the rest retrieved from reference TRBV7-2 and TRBJ2-7, is GAGVSQSPSNKVTEKGKDVELRCDPISGHTALYWYRQSLGQGLEFLIYFQGNSAPDKSGLPSDRFSAERTGGSVSTLTIQRTQQEDSAVYLCASSRRTGSDEQYFGPGTRLTVT.

The rearrangement links TRBV19 to TRBJ1-1; D is uncertain. This CDR3 is 14 amino acids long. The V gene lost 3 bases and the J gene lost 0 bases, with 8 bases spanning the gap. From germline, CDR1 is LNHDA and CDR2 SQIVND (reference sequence). Here the CDR3 reads CASSMTGMNTEAFF. CDR3 DNA: TGTGCCAGTAGTATGACCGGGATGAACACTGAAGCTTTCTTT.

This chain connects TRBV2 to TRBJ1-1; a weak D match, TRBD1 (5 bases). The germline V gene has CDR1 SNHLY and CDR2 FYNNEI. The CDR3 is made up of 13 amino acids. Trimming removed 7 bases at V and 5 bases at J, with 14 bases between. CDR3 DNA sequence: TGTGCCAGCATGTTAGGGGAGGAGACTGAAGCTTTCTTT. It encodes CASMLGEETEAFF. The complete variable domain, with remaining parts taken from reference TRBV2 and TRBJ1-1, reads EPEVTQTPSHQVTQMGQEVILRCVPISNHLYFYWYRQILGQKVEFLVSFYNNEISEKSEIFDDQFSVERPDGSNFTLKIRSTKLEDSAMYFCASMLGEETEAFFGQGTRLTVV.

The count of this clone is one. The chain is built from TRBV4-1 and TRBJ2-2, with 11 positions matching TRBD2. The CDR3 spans 17 residues. V trimming: 4 bases; J trimming: 7 bases; junction bases outside the gene matches: 11. Looked up from germline, CDR1 is MGHRA and CDR2 is YSYEKL. The DNA for the CDR3 is TGCGCCAGCAGCCCCCACGGGCTAGCGGGAGGTCACGGGGAGCTGTTTTTT. It is translated as CASSPHGLAGGHGELFF.